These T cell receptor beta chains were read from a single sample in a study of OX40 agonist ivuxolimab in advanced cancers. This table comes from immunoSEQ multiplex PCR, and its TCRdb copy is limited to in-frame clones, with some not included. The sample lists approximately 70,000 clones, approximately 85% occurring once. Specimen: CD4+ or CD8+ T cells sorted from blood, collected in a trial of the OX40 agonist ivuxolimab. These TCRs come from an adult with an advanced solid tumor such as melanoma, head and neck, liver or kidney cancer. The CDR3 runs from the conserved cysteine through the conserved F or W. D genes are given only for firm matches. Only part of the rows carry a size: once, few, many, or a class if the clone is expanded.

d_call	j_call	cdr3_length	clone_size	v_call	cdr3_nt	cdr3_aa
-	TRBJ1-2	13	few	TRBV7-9	TGTGCCAGCAGCTTAGTGGCTTTGGATGGCTACACCTTC	CASSLVALDGYTF
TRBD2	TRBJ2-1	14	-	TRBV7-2	TGTGCCAGCAGAACTAGCGGGAGTGGTAATGAGCAGTTCTTC	CASRTSGSGNEQFF
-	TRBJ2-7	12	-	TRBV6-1	TGTGCCAGCAGTGAATCAGGGGACGAGCAGTACTTC	CASSESGDEQYF
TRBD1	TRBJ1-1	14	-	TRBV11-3	TGTGCCAGCAGCCCCACAGGGGCCAACACTGAAGCTTTCTTT	CASSPTGANTEAFF
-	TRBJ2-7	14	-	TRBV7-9	TGTGCCAGCAGCTTAGTACAGACCACCTACGAGCAGTACTTC	CASSLVQTTYEQYF
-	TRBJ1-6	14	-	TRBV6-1	TGTGCCAGCAGCGGCCGCTCCTATAATTCACCCCTCCACTTT	CASSGRSYNSPLHF
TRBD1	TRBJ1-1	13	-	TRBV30	TGTGCCTGGAGCCACGGGACAGCCGGTGAAGCTTTCTTT	CAWSHGTAGEAFF
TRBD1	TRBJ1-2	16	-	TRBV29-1	TGCAGCGTTCACGGGATTCCGGGACAGGGGACCGATGGCTACACCTTC	CSVHGIPGQGTDGYTF
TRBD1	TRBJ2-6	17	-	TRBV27	TGTGCCAGCACCTACGGGAAGACAGGGGCTGGGGCCAACGTCCTGACTTTC	CASTYGKTGAGANVLTF
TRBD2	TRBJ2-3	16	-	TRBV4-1	TGCGCCAGCAGCCAAACCTTAGCGGGAGGGCAAGATACGCAGTATTTT	CASSQTLAGGQDTQYF
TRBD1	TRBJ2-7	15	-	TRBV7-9	TGTGCCAGCAGCTTAGGGGGACAGGGGGCCTACGAGCAGTACTTC	CASSLGGQGAYEQYF
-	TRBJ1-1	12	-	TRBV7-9	TGTGCCAGCAGACAGATGAACACTGAAGCTTTCTTT	CASRQMNTEAFF
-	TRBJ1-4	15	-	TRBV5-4	TGTGCCAGCAGCTTGGGAGGGCGGGCAGGTGAAAAACTGTTTTTT	CASSLGGRAGEKLFF
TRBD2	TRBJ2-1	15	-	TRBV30	TGTGCCTGGATTGCCGGGACTAGCGGGGTCGCGGAGCAGTTCTTC	CAWIAGTSGVAEQFF
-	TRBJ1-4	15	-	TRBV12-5	TGTGCTAGTGGTTTTGGGGGGGCAACTAATGAAAAACTGTTTTTT	CASGFGGATNEKLFF
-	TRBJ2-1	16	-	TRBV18	TGTGCCAGCTCACCCCTGGGAGGGACAGATGGCAATGAGCAGTTCTTC	CASSPLGGTDGNEQFF
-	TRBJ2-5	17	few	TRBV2	TGTGCCAGCAGAACTGGATTTCTCGGACAGCTACAAGAGACCCAGTACTTC	CASRTGFLGQLQETQYF
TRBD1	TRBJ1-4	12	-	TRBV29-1	TGCAGCGTTCTGACAGGGGCGGGAAAACTGTTTTTT	CSVLTGAGKLFF
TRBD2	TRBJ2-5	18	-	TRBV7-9	TGTGCCAGCAGCTTAGGAACTAGCGGGAGACCGTGGCAAGAGACCCAGTACTTC	CASSLGTSGRPWQETQYF
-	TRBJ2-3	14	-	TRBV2	TGTGCCAGCAGTGGCTTGGCCCGCCCCGATACGCAGTATTTT	CASSGLARPDTQYF
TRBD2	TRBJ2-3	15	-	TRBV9	TGTGCCAGCAGCGTCCCTGCGGGAGGGTCAGATACGCAGTATTTT	CASSVPAGGSDTQYF
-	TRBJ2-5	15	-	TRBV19	TGTGCCAGTAGTATAGAGGGGGCCCGAAGAGAGACCCAGTACTTC	CASSIEGARRETQYF
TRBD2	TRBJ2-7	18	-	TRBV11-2	TGTGCCAGCAGCTCGTACCCGCTAAGACTAGCGGGGGGCCACGAGCAGTACTTC	CASSSYPLRLAGGHEQYF
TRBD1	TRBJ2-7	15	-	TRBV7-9	TGTGCCAGCAGCTTCGGACAGGGGGCAACCTACGAGCAGTACTTC	CASSFGQGATYEQYF
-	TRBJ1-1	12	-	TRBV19	TGTGCCAGTAGGGACCCTAACACTGAAGCTTTCTTT	CASRDPNTEAFF
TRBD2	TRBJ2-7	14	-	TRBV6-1	TGTGCCAGCAGCCCGGGGAGGGGAAAGTACGAGCAGTACTTC	CASSPGRGKYEQYF
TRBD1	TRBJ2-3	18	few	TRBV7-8	TGTGCCAGCAGCTTATGGGACTTGGACAGGGTGGGGACAGATACGCAGTATTTT	CASSLWDLDRVGTDTQYF
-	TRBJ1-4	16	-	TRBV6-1	TGTGCCAGCAGTGAGGTCCTGGGGGCTATGGATGAAAAACTGTTTTTT	CASSEVLGAMDEKLFF
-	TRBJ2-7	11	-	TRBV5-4	TGTGCCAGCAGCCTCAACTACGAGCAGTACTTC	CASSLNYEQYF
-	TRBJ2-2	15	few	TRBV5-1	TGCGCCAGCAGCTTTGGAGGGACGAACACCGGGGAGCTGTTTTTT	CASSFGGTNTGELFF
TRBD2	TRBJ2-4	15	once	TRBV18	TGTGCCAGCTCACCAACGGGAGGGCCGGGGGGCATTCAGTACTTC	CASSPTGGPGGIQYF
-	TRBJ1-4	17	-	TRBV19	TGTGCCAGTAGTATGGTTTTTAGGACCTACCTAAGTGAAAAACTGTTTTTT	CASSMVFRTYLSEKLFF